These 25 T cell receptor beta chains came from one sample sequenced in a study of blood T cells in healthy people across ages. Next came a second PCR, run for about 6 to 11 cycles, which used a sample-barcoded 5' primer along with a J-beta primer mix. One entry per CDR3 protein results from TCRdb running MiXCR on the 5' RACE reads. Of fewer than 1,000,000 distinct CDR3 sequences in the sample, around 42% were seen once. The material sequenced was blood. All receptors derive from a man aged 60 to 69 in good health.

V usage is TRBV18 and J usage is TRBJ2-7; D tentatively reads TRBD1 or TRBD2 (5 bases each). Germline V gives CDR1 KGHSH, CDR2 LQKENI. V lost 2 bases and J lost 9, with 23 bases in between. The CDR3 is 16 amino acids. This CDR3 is CASSPNSNRDGQGQYF. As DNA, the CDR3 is TGTGCCAGCTCACCAAATTCGAACCGGGACGGCCAAGGGCAGTACTTC.

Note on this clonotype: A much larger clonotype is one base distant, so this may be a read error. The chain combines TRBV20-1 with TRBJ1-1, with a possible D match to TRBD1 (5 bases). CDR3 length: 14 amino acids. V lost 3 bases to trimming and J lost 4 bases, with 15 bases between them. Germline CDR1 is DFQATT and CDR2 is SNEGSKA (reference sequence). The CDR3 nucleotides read TGCAGTGCTAGCCTCGGTCCTGGGGGCACTGAAGCTTTCTTT. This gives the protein CSASLGPGGTEAFF.

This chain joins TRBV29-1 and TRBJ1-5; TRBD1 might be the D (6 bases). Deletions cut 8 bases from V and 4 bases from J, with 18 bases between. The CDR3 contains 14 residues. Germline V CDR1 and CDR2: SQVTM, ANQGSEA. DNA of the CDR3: TGCAGCATATTGACTGGGGGCCGAAATCAGCCCCAGCATTTT. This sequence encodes CSILTGGRNQPQHF.

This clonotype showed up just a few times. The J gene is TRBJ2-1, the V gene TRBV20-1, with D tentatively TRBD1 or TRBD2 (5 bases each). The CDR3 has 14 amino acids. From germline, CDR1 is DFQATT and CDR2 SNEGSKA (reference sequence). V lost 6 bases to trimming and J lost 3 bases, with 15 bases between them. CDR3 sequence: CSAITGRRYNEQFF. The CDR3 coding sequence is TGCAGTGCCATCACGGGGCGGCGCTACAATGAGCAGTTCTTC.

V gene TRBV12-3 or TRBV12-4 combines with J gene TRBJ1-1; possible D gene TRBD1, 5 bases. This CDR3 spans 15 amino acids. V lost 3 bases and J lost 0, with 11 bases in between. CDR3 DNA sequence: TGTGCCAGCAGTTTGACAGCAGTCCTGAACACTGAAGCTTTCTTT. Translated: CASSLTAVLNTEAFF.

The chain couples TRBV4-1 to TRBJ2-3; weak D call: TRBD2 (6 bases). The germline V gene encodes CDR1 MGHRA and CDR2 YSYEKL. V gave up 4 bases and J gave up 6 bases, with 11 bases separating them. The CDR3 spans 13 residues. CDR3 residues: CASSPGTLDTQYF. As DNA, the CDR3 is TGCGCCAGCAGCCCTGGGACTTTGGATACGCAGTATTTT.

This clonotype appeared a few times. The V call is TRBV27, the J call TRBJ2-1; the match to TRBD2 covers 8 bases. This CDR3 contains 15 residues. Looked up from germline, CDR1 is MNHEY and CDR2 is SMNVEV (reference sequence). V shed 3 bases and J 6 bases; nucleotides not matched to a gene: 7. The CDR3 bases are TGTGCCAGCAGTTTTCCGGGACTAGGGGGCAATGAGCAGTTCTTC. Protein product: CASSFPGLGGNEQFF.

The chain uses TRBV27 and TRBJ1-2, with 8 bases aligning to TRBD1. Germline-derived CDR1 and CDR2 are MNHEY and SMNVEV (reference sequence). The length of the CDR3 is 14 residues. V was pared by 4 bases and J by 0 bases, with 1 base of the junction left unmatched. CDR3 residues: CASSWTGPNYGYTF. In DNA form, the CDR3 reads TGTGCCAGCAGTTGGACAGGGCCTAACTATGGCTACACCTTC.

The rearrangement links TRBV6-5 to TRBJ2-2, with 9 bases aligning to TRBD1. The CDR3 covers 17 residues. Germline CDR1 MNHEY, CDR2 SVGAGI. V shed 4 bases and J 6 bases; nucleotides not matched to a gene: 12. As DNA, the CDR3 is TGTGCCAGCAGTTGCCCCGCCGGGACAGGGTTAGCCGGGGAGCTGTTTTTT. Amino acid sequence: CASSCPAGTGLAGELFF.

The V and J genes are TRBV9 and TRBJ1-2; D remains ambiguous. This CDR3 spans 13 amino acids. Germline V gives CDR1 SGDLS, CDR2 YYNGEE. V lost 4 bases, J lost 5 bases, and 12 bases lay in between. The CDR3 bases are TGTGCCAGCAGCCGTAGTGTCACTTATGGCTACACCTTC. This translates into CASSRSVTYGYTF.

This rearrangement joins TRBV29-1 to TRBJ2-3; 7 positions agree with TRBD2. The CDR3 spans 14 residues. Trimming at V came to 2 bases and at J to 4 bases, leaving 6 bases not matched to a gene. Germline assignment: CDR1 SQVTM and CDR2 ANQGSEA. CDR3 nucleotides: TGCAGCGTTGAACTAGCGGCCAAACCAGATACGCAGTATTTT. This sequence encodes CSVELAAKPDTQYF.

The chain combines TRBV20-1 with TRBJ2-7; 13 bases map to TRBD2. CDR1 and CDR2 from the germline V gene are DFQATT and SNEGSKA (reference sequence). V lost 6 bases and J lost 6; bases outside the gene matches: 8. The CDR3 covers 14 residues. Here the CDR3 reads CSATWTSGGIEQYF. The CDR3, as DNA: TGCAGTGCCACCTGGACTAGCGGGGGTATCGAGCAGTACTTC.

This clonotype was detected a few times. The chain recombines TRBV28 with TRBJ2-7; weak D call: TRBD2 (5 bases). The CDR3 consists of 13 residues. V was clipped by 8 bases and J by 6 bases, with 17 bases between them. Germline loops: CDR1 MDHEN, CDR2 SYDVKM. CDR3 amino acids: CASLGSVAREQYF. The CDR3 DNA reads TGTGCCAGCCTGGGTAGCGTTGCCCGCGAGCAGTACTTC.

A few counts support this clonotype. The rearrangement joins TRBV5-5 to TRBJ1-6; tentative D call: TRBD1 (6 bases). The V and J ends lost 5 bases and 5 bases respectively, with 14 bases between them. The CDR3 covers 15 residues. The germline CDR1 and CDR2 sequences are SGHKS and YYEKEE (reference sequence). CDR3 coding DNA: TGTGCCAGCAGAAAAAGGACAGAAGATAATTCACCCCTCCACTTT. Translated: CASRKRTEDNSPLHF.

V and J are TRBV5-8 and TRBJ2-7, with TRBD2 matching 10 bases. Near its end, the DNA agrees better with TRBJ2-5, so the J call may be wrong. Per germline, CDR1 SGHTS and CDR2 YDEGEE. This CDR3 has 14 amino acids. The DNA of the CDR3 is TGTGCCAGCTCACTAGCGGGGTGGGAAGAGACCCAGTACTTC. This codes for CASSLAGWEETQYF.

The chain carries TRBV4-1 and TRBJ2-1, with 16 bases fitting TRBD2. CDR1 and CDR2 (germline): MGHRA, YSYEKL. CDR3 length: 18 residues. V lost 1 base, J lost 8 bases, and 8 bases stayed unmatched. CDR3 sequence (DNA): TGCGCCAGCAGCCAAGGGGGACTAGCGGGGGGGGAAAGGGATGAGCAGTTCTTC. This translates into CASSQGGLAGGERDEQFF.

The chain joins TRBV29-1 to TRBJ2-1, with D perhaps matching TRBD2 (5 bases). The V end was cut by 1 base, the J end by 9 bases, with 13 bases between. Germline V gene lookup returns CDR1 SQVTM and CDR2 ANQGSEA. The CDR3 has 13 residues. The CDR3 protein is CSVEGGLFSEQFF. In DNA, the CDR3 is TGCAGCGTTGAAGGAGGGCTATTTAGTGAGCAGTTCTTC.

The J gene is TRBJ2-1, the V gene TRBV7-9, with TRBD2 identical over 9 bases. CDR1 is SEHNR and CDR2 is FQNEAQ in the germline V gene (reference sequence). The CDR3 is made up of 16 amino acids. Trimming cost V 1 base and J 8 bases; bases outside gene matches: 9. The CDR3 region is CASSLVRGGLGDEQFF. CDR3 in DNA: TGTGCCAGCAGCTTAGTGCGGGGGGGCCTTGGGGATGAGCAGTTCTTC.

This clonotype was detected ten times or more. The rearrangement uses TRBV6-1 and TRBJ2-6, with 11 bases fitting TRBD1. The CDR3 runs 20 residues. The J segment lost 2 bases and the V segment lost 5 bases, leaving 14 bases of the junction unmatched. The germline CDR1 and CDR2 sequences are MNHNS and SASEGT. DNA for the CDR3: TGTGCCAGCAGTCCCCGGGACAGGGGGAGTTCTTTGGCTGGGGCCAACGTCCTGACTTTC. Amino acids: CASSPRDRGSSLAGANVLTF.

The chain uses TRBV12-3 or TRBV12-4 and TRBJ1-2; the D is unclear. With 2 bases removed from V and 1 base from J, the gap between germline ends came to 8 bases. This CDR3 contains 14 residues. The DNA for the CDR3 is TGTGCCAGCAGTTTAAACAGCCTTAACTATGGCTACACCTTC. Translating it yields CASSLNSLNYGYTF.

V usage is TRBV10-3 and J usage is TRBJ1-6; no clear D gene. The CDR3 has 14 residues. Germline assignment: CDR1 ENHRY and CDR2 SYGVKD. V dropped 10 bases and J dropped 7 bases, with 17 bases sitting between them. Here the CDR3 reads CATNDGRRNSPLHF. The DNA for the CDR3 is TGTGCCACGAACGACGGACGGAGAAATTCACCCCTCCACTTT.

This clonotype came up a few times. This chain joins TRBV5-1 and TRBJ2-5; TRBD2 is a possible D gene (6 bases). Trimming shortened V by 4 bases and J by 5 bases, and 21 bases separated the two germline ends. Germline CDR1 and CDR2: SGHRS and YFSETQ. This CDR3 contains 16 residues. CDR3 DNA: TGCGCCAGCAGCCCTGGGCCTCAAGGGAGGCGGGAGACCCAGTACTTC. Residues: CASSPGPQGRRETQYF.

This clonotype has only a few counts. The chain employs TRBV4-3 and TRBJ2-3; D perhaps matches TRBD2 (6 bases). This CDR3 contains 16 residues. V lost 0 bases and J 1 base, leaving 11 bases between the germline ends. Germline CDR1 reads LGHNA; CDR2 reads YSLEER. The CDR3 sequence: CASSQDQGGGTDTQYF. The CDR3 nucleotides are TGCGCCAGCAGCCAAGATCAAGGCGGGGGCACAGATACGCAGTATTTT.

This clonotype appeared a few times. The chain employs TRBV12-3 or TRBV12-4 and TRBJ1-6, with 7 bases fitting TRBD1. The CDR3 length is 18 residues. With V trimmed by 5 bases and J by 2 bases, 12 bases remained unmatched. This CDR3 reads CASSRAGTVSAYNSPLHF. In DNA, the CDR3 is TGTGCCAGCAGTCGAGCCGGGACAGTCTCCGCCTATAATTCACCCCTCCACTTT.

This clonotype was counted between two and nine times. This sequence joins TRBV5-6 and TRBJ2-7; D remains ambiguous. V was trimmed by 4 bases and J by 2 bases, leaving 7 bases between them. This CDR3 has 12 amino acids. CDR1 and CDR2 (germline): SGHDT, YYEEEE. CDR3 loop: CASSREPYEQYF. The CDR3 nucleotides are TGTGCCAGCAGCCGAGAACCCTACGAGCAGTACTTC. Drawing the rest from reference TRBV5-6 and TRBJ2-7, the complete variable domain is DAGVTQSPTHLIKTRGQQVTLRCSPKSGHDTVSWYQQALGQGPQFIFQYYEEEERQRGNFPDRFSGHQFPNYSSELNVNALLLGDSALYLCASSREPYEQYFGPGTRLTVT.